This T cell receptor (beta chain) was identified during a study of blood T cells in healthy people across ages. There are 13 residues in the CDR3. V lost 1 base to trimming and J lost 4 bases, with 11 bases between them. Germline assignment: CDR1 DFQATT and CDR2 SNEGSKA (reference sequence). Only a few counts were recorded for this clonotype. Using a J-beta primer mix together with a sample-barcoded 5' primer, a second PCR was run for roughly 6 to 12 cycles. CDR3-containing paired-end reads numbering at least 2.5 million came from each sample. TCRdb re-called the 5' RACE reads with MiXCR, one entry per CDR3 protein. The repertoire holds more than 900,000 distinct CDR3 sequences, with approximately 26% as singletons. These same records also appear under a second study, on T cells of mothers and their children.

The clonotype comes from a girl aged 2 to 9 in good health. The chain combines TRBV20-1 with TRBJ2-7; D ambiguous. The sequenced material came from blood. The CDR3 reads CSARVNTEYEQYF. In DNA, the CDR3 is TGCAGTGCTAGAGTGAACACCGAATACGAGCAGTACTTC.